This T cell receptor (beta chain) is from a study of long-term antiretroviral therapy in people with HIV. This was the immunoSEQ v3.0 assay at survey level. The table came from immunoSEQ multiplex PCR; TCRdb's copy has only in-frame clones and leaves some out. There are tens of thousands of clones in the sample; 80% to 85% occur only once, and 20% to 30% lies in the top ten. Trimming removed 2 bases from V and 7 bases from J, with 5 bases in between. CDR1 is LGHNA and CDR2 is YSLEER in the germline V gene. This CDR3 is 12 amino acids long. The source of this sequence is a man aged 45 to 65 with HIV. The sample consisted of unsorted PBMCs, taken 0.4 years after starting antiretroviral therapy. The rearrangement joins TRBV4-3 to TRBJ2-2, with D tentatively TRBD1 (5 bases). The CDR3 loop is CASSQRGGELFF. DNA of the CDR3: TGCGCCAGCAGCCAAAGGGGCGGGGAGCTGTTTTTT.